This entry lists 6 T cell receptor beta chains sequenced from one sample in a study of cytomegalovirus exposure and HLA in healthy donors (dated by TCRdb to 2016 to 2017). The method behind the library was the immunoSEQ multiplex PCR assay. A mixture of 60 forward primers for TCR Vbeta segments and 13 reverse primers for TCR Jbeta segments was used in the multiplex PCR. TCRdb mirrors the immuneACCESS table, restricted to in-frame sequences. Some clones are absent from its copies; in checked studies, under half trace to an unresolved V gene, and the reason for the others is unknown. Within this sample are 100,000 to 150,000 clones, with about 80% of them counted one time only. The ten biggest clones cover around 1.8% of the sample. The sequenced sample was PBMCs. The receptors stem from a young man in good health and CMV-seronegative.

V and J are TRBV29-1 and TRBJ1-1; 7 bases are a match to TRBD1. There are 13 residues in the CDR3. Germline-derived CDR1 and CDR2 are SQVTM and ANQGSEA. Trimming cost V 7 bases and J 0 bases; bases outside gene matches: 5. The CDR3 DNA is TGCAGCGCCGAGACAGGGATGAACACTGAAGCTTTCTTT. Its protein product is CSAETGMNTEAFF.

This sequence joins TRBV7-9 and TRBJ1-5, with 8 bases that match TRBD1. The CDR3 extends over 14 amino acids. Trimming took 5 bases from V and 7 from J; bases not matched to a gene: 7. CDR1 and CDR2 from the germline V gene are SEHNR and FQNEAQ (reference sequence). CDR3 amino acids: CASSAGQEYQPQHF. In DNA form, the CDR3 reads TGTGCCAGCAGCGCGGGACAGGAGTACCAGCCCCAGCATTTT.

J is TRBJ2-1 and V is TRBV7-2; 9 bases are a match to TRBD2. Germline V CDR1 and CDR2: SGHTA, FQGNSA. The CDR3 sequence is 15 residues long. The V gene end was trimmed by 5 bases and the J gene end by 6 bases; junction bases not matched to a gene: 8. The CDR3 DNA reads as TGTGCCAGCAGCCCGAGCGGGGGGAGAGGCAATGAGCAGTTCTTC. The encoded protein is CASSPSGGRGNEQFF.

This clone was found a few times. This rearrangement joins TRBV7-9 to TRBJ2-4, with D possibly matching TRBD1 (5 bases). This CDR3 comprises 13 residues. V lost 5 bases, J lost 5 bases, and 10 bases lay in between. Germline lookup yields CDR1 SEHNR and CDR2 FQNEAQ (reference sequence). The CDR3 region has the DNA TGTGCCAGCAGCCCGGACATACAAAACATTCAGTACTTC. It encodes CASSPDIQNIQYF.

The chain links TRBV27 to TRBJ2-2; 8 positions agree with TRBD1. Germline CDR1 is MNHEY and CDR2 is SMNVEV (reference sequence). This CDR3 has 18 residues. J lost 0 bases, V lost 8 bases, and 14 bases had no gene match. The CDR3 loop reads CASRRRGQAFANTGELFF. Here the CDR3 DNA reads TGTGCCAGCCGCCGGAGGGGACAGGCTTTCGCGAACACCGGGGAGCTGTTTTTT.

This chain connects TRBV7-6 to TRBJ2-2; TRBD2 aligns across 8 bases. The CDR3 sequence is 17 residues long. Germline CDR1 SGHVS, CDR2 FNYEAQ. J was trimmed by 5 bases and V by 5 bases; bases with no gene match: 13. The CDR3 region is CASSPVSGVRLTGELFF. CDR3 DNA: TGTGCCAGCAGCCCCGTTAGCGGGGTCCGGCTAACCGGGGAGCTGTTTTTT. The whole variable domain, filled in from reference TRBV7-6 and TRBJ2-2, reads GAGVSQSPRYKVTKRGQDVALRCDPISGHVSLYWYRQALGQGPEFLTYFNYEAQQDKSGLPNDRFSAERPEGSISTLTIQRTEQRDSAMYRCASSPVSGVRLTGELFFGEGSRLTVL.